Listed here is a single T cell receptor beta chain. PCR used 60 Vbeta primers and 13 Jbeta primers. Profiled with immunoSEQ multiplex PCR; TCRdb holds only in-frame clones, not every one. The table lists around 160,000 clones, 75% to 80% of them singletons. The germline V gene has CDR1 SGHTA and CDR2 FQGNSA. V was shortened by 4 bases and J by 1 base, with 16 bases between the two germline ends. CDR3 length equals 16 residues. The data originate from a study of cytomegalovirus exposure and HLA in healthy donors. The gene calls are TRBV7-2 and TRBJ1-1; D is perhaps TRBD1 (5 bases). The specimen sequenced was PBMCs. The source of this sequence is a middle-aged woman in good health and CMV-seropositive. In nucleotides, the CDR3 is TGTGCCAGCAGCTCGACCTTTGGACACCCGAACACTGAAGCTTTCTTT. This encodes CASSSTFGHPNTEAFF.